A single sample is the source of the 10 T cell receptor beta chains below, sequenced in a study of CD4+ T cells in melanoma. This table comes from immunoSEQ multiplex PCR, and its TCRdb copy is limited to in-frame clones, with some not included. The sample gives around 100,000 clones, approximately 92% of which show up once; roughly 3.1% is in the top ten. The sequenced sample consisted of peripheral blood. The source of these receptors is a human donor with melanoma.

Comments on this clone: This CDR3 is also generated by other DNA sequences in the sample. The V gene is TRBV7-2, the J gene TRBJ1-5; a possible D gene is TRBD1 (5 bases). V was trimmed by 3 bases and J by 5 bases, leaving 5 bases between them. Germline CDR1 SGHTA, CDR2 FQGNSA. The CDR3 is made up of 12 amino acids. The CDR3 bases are TGTGCCAGCAGCTTCAGGGATCAGCCCCAGCATTTT. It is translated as CASSFRDQPQHF.

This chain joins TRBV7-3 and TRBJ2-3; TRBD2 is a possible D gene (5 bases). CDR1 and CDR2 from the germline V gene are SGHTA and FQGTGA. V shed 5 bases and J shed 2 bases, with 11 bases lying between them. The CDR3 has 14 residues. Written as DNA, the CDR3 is TGTGCCAGCAGCCTGGACTGGGTCACAGATACGCAGTATTTT. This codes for CASSLDWVTDTQYF.

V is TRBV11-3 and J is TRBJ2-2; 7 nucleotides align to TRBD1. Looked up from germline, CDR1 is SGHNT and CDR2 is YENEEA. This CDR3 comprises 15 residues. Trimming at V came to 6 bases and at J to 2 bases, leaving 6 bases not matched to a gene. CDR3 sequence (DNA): TGTGCCAGCAGGGGACAGAAGATAAACACCGGGGAGCTGTTTTTT. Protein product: CASRGQKINTGELFF.

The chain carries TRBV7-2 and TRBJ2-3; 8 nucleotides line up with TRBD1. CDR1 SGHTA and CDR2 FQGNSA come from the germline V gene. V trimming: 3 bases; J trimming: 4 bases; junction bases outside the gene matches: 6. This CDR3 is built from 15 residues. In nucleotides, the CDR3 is TGTGCCAGCAGCTTCCGGGACAGGATGTCAGATACGCAGTATTTT. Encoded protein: CASSFRDRMSDTQYF.

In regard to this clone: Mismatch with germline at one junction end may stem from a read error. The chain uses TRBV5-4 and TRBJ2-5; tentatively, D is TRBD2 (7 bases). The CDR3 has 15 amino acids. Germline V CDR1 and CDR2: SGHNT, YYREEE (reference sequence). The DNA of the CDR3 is TGTGCCAGCACCTTGGGTGGGGGGGCCGGGGAGACCCAGTACTTC. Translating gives CASTLGGGAGETQYF.

The CDR3 DNA is TGCGCCAGCAGCTTGGTACCGGGGGAAAATGAAAAACTGTTTTTT. Protein sequence: CASSLVPGENEKLFF. The rearrangement joins TRBV5-1 to TRBJ1-4, with D possibly matching TRBD1 (5 bases). CDR1 and CDR2 (germline): SGHRS, YFSETQ. With 0 bases removed from V and 5 bases from J, the gap between germline ends came to 11 bases. This CDR3 has 15 residues.

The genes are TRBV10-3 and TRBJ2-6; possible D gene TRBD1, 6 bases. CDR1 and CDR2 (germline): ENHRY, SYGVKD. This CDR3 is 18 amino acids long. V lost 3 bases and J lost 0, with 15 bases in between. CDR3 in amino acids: CAISEGSGASSGANVLTF. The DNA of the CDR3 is TGTGCCATCAGTGAAGGGTCAGGGGCGAGCTCTGGGGCCAACGTCCTGACTTTC.

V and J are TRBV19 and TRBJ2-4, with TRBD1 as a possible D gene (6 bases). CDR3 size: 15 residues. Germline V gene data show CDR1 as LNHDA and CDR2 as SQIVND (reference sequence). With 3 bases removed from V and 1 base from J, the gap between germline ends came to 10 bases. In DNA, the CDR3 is TGTGCCAGTAGTATTGGTGACAGGGCCAAAAACATTCAGTACTTC. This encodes CASSIGDRAKNIQYF.

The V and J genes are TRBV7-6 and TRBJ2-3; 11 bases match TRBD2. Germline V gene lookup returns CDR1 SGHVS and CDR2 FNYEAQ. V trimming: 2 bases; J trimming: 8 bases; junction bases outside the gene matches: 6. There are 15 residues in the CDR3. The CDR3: CASSLTSGGSGTQYF. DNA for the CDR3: TGTGCCAGCAGCTTAACTAGCGGGGGATCAGGTACGCAGTATTTT.

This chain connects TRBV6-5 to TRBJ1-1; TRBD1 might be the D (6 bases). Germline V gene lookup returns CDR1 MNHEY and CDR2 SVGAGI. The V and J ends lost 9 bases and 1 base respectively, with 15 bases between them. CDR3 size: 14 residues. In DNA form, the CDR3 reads TGTGCCAGTCACCGGGACACGGAGAACACTGAAGCTTTCTTT. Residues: CASHRDTENTEAFF.